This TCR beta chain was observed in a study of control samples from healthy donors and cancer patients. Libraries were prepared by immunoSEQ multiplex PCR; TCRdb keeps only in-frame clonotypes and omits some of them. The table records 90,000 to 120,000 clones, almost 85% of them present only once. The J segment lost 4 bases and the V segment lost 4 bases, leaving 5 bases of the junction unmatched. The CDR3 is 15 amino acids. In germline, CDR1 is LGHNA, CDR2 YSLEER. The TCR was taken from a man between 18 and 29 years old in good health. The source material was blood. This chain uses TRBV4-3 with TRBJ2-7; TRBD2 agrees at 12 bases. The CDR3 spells CASSREGLAGYEQYF. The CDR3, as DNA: TGCGCCAGCAGCCGAGAGGGACTAGCGGGTTACGAGCAGTACTTC.